A single sample is the source of the 14 T cell receptor beta chains below, sequenced in a study of T-cell reconstitution after alpha-beta-depleted transplantation in children. Molecular barcoding with unique molecular identifiers was used for the TCRbeta library. TCRdb ran MiXCR on the PCR reads and lists one entry per CDR3 protein. The sample lists about 270,000 distinct CDR3 sequences, 9.9% occurring once. The input for sequencing was PBMCs from the stem cell graft donor, taken from the stem cell graft. Receptors originate from a human donor who donated a stem cell graft to a child with SCID.

J is TRBJ1-1 and V is TRBV4-1; possibly TRBD1 for D (5 bases). Trimming left V 6 bases short and J 0 bases short, with 8 bases between. This CDR3 is 13 amino acids long. Per germline, CDR1 MGHRA and CDR2 YSYEKL. CDR3: CASRGLMNTEAFF. The CDR3 DNA follows: TGCGCCAGCAGGGGGCTCATGAACACTGAAGCTTTCTTT.

The rearrangement joins TRBV15 to TRBJ2-5, with 8 bases identical to TRBD1. Germline CDR1 and CDR2: LNHNV and YYDKDF (reference sequence). With 2 bases clipped from V and 1 base from J, the junction kept 3 bases outside the gene matches. This CDR3 has 15 amino acids. The CDR3 here is CATSRQDRVQETQYF. CDR3 nucleotides: TGTGCCACCAGCAGACAGGACAGGGTCCAAGAGACCCAGTACTTC. The full variable domain, completed using reference TRBV15 and TRBJ2-5, is DAMVIQNPRYQVTQFGKPVTLSCSQTLNHNVMYWYQQKSSQAPKLLFHYYDKDFNNEADTPDNFQSRRPNTSFCFLDIRSPGLGDTAMYLCATSRQDRVQETQYFGPGTRLLVL.

This clonotype showed up just a few times. The chain recombines TRBV5-4 with TRBJ2-7, with unresolved D. Trimming shortened V by 1 base and J by 3 bases, and 14 bases separated the two germline ends. CDR1 is SGHNT, CDR2 YYREEE, per germline (reference sequence). CDR3 length equals 15 residues. The CDR3 DNA reads TGTGCCAGCAGCTTGTCTCCCACCACCGTCTACGAGCAGTACTTC. Amino acid sequence: CASSLSPTTVYEQYF.

V and J are TRBV20-1 and TRBJ1-1; TRBD1 agrees at 9 bases. Germline V gives CDR1 DFQATT, CDR2 SNEGSKA (reference sequence). The CDR3 sequence is 13 residues long. Unmatched junction bases numbered 4, after V lost 1 base and J lost 7 bases. Here the CDR3 reads CSARGDREGEAFF. The DNA of the CDR3 is TGCAGTGCTAGAGGGGACAGGGAAGGTGAAGCTTTCTTT.

A few counts support this clonotype. The chain couples TRBV25-1 to TRBJ2-5, with a tentative D call TRBD2 (5 bases). The CDR3 loop spans 16 amino acids. Trimming removed 5 bases from V and 5 bases from J, with 21 bases in between. Germline CDR1 MGHDK, CDR2 SYGVNS. The CDR3 loop is CASSPPWGAFGETQYF. For the CDR3, the DNA is TGTGCCAGCAGTCCCCCGTGGGGAGCGTTCGGGGAGACCCAGTACTTC.

The chain uses TRBV12-3 or TRBV12-4 and TRBJ2-5; D is possibly TRBD2 (6 bases). Trimming cost V 4 bases and J 3 bases, with 18 bases left between them. This CDR3 is built from 16 residues. The CDR3 DNA reads TGTGCCAGCAGTTCCAGAGTCCGGGACTCCAAAGAGACCCAGTACTTC. Encoded protein: CASSSRVRDSKETQYF.

This rearrangement joins TRBV6-4 to TRBJ1-2; the match to TRBD1 covers 7 bases. CDR1 MRHNA and CDR2 SNTAGT come from the germline V gene. The CDR3 is 15 residues long. Trimming removed 4 bases from V and 2 bases from J; junction bases left unmatched: 7. CDR3 residues: CASSVDRESNYGYTF. CDR3 DNA: TGTGCCAGCAGTGTTGACAGGGAGTCCAACTATGGCTACACCTTC.

In its sample, this clonotype was seen a few times. The V gene is TRBV7-9, the J gene TRBJ2-7; possibly TRBD2 for D (5 bases). V was shortened by 4 bases and J by 2 bases, with 12 bases between the two germline ends. This CDR3 has 14 residues. CDR1 SEHNR and CDR2 FQNEAQ come from the germline V gene (reference sequence). CDR3 residues: CASSSDFSPYEQYF. For the CDR3, the DNA is TGTGCCAGCAGCTCGGACTTCAGTCCCTACGAGCAGTACTTC.

This clonotype came up a few times. The V and J genes are TRBV7-3 and TRBJ2-1, with TRBD2 matching 13 bases. With 5 bases clipped from V and 6 bases from J, the junction kept 4 bases outside the gene matches. This CDR3 region has 15 residues. Germline V gives CDR1 SGHTA, CDR2 FQGTGA. The CDR3 sequence: CASSKGLAGVNEQFF. The CDR3 nucleotides read TGTGCCAGCAGCAAAGGACTAGCGGGGGTCAATGAGCAGTTCTTC.

This clonotype was observed a handful of times. The genes are TRBV10-3 and TRBJ1-5, with TRBD1 identical over 7 bases. This CDR3 is built from 13 residues. V lost 10 bases and J lost 3; bases outside the gene matches: 6. The germline V gene encodes CDR1 ENHRY and CDR2 SYGVKD. The CDR3 loop reads CASRTGPNQPQHF. The CDR3 DNA reads TGTGCCAGCCGGACAGGTCCCAATCAGCCCCAGCATTTT.

This clonotype was recorded a few times. The chain links TRBV6-1 to TRBJ2-7; 9 bases are shared with TRBD2. J gave up 3 bases and V 6 bases, and 6 bases lay outside the gene matches. The CDR3 length is 14 residues. The germline V gene has CDR1 MNHNS and CDR2 SASEGT. CDR3 nucleotides: TGTGCCAGCAGCCTGACTAGCGGAGACTACGAGCAGTACTTC. This translates into CASSLTSGDYEQYF.

This clonotype was recorded many times. The rearrangement links TRBV7-9 to TRBJ1-5; no clear D gene. V was clipped by 1 base and J by 9 bases, with 10 bases between them. CDR3 size: 13 residues. Germline CDR1 and CDR2: SEHNR and FQNEAQ (reference sequence). This CDR3 is CASSLDVDGPQHF. The CDR3 region has the DNA TGTGCCAGCAGCTTAGATGTTGATGGGCCCCAGCATTTT.

J is TRBJ1-3 and V is TRBV5-1, with D unclear. Germline V lookup: CDR1 SGHRS, CDR2 YFSETQ. This CDR3 has 15 amino acids. Between the trimmed V and J ends, which lost 0 bases and 2 bases, there was a span of 9 bases. CDR3 in DNA: TGCGCCAGCAGCTTGGCCTCCTTGACTGGAAACACCATATATTTT. Its protein is CASSLASLTGNTIYF.

The V call is TRBV5-1, the J call TRBJ2-5; 13 positions match TRBD2. Trimming at V came to 5 bases and at J to 3 bases, leaving 13 bases not matched to a gene. Germline V gene lookup returns CDR1 SGHRS and CDR2 YFSETQ. This CDR3 has 18 amino acids. The CDR3 bases are TGCGCCAGCAGAATTCCCGGGACTAGCGGGGTTCGGGAAGAGACCCAGTACTTC. Translation: CASRIPGTSGVREETQYF.